Shown below are 31 T cell receptor beta chains from a single sample sequenced in a study of T cell responses to AZD1222 COVID-19 vaccine. Data came from immunoSEQ multiplex PCR; TCRdb stores just in-frame clones and leaves some out. This repertoire shows 55,000 to 90,000 clones, 65% to 85% found once; its top ten account for 9.8%. Sample: peripheral blood, taken on day 0 of AZD1222 vaccination. Source of these receptors: an adult in good health.

The V and J genes are TRBV28 and TRBJ2-5; 12 bases match TRBD2. CDR1 is MDHEN and CDR2 is SYDVKM in the germline V gene. The CDR3 spans 15 residues. V lost 3 bases and J lost 5; bases outside the gene matches: 4. The CDR3 coding sequence is TGTGCCAGCAGTTTGCATGGGACTAGCGGGGAGACCCAGTACTTC. This codes for CASSLHGTSGETQYF.

The chain links TRBV19 to TRBJ2-3; a weak D match, TRBD1 (5 bases). Germline lookup yields CDR1 LNHDA and CDR2 SQIVND (reference sequence). With 5 bases removed from V and 2 bases from J, the gap between germline ends came to 11 bases. The CDR3 loop spans 14 amino acids. CDR3 nucleotide sequence: TGTGCCAGTAGTTGGGGCAGCTACACAGATACGCAGTATTTT. Its protein is CASSWGSYTDTQYF.

The chain joins TRBV27 to TRBJ2-7; TRBD2 matches 8 bases. Losses at the gene ends were 3 bases for V and 3 bases for J; bases not matched to a gene: 4. This CDR3 has 14 amino acids. CDR1 is MNHEY and CDR2 is SMNVEV in the germline V gene (reference sequence). Here the CDR3 reads CASSFAGGLYEQYF. The CDR3, as DNA: TGTGCCAGCAGTTTTGCGGGGGGACTCTACGAGCAGTACTTC.

The J gene is TRBJ1-2, the V gene TRBV7-9; D remains ambiguous. CDR1 is SEHNR, CDR2 FQNEAQ, per germline (reference sequence). The V and J ends lost 5 bases and 7 bases respectively, with 17 bases between them. The CDR3 spans 14 residues. The CDR3 spells CASSRVLGVGGYTF. In DNA, the CDR3 is TGTGCCAGCAGCCGGGTTTTAGGCGTTGGTGGCTACACCTTC.

The chain joins TRBV11-1 to TRBJ1-1; unclear D gene. The CDR3 extends over 14 amino acids. Per germline, CDR1 SGHAT and CDR2 FQDESV (reference sequence). Trimming pared 2 bases from V and 4 bases from J, leaving 11 bases between. The DNA for the CDR3 is TGTGCCAGCAGCTTATACAGTCCGGGCACTGAAGCTTTCTTT. Encoded protein: CASSLYSPGTEAFF. Drawing the rest from reference TRBV11-1 and TRBJ1-1, the complete variable domain is EAEVAQSPRYKITEKSQAVAFWCDPISGHATLYWYRQILGQGPELLVQFQDESVVDDSQLPKDRFSAERLKGVDSTLKIQPAELGDSAMYLCASSLYSPGTEAFFGQGTRLTVV.

This sequence joins TRBV13 and TRBJ1-3; the D is unclear. Germline assignment: CDR1 PRHDT and CDR2 FYEKMQ (reference sequence). This CDR3 has 13 residues. V was cut by 3 bases and J by 0 bases, with 3 bases left in between. In DNA form, the CDR3 reads TGTGCCAGCAGCTTGAGCTCTGGAAACACCATATATTTT. Translation: CASSLSSGNTIYF.

The V gene is TRBV27, the J gene TRBJ1-4; TRBD1 matches at 9 bases. Germline values: CDR1 MNHEY, CDR2 SMNVEV (reference sequence). This CDR3 has 15 residues. J lost 4 bases, V lost 3 bases, and 3 bases had no gene match. The CDR3 spells CASSFGDRVNEKLFF. CDR3 nucleotides: TGTGCCAGCAGTTTTGGGGACAGGGTTAATGAAAAACTGTTTTTT.

The rearrangement uses TRBV28 and TRBJ1-1, with D perhaps matching TRBD1 (6 bases). This CDR3 spans 14 amino acids. V gave up 3 bases and J gave up 1 base, with 9 bases separating them. Germline CDR1 reads MDHEN; CDR2 reads SYDVKM. CDR3 coding DNA: TGTGCCAGCAGTTTTGACAGGACGAACACTGAAGCTTTCTTT. Translating gives CASSFDRTNTEAFF.

This clone showed up just once. The chain combines TRBV11-3 with TRBJ1-2; possibly TRBD1 for D (6 bases). CDR3 length equals 17 residues. The germline CDR1 and CDR2 sequences are SGHNT and YENEEA. V was pared by 5 bases and J by 6 bases, with 25 bases between. CDR3 sequence: CASSTRTALPVGHGYTF. The DNA of the CDR3 is TGTGCCAGCAGCACCCGGACAGCTCTCCCCGTGGGCCATGGCTACACCTTC.

This sequence joins TRBV15 and TRBJ2-2; 9 positions match TRBD1. V dropped 2 bases and J dropped 6; count of bases not matched to a gene: 10. The CDR3 loop spans 17 amino acids. Germline values: CDR1 LNHNV, CDR2 YYDKDF (reference sequence). The CDR3 here is CATSRSIRDREAGELFF. CDR3 DNA: TGTGCCACCAGCAGAAGCATCCGGGACAGGGAGGCCGGGGAGCTGTTTTTT.

The table lists this clone with a few counts. The chain employs TRBV2 and TRBJ1-5; unclear D gene. Trimming shortened V by 2 bases and J by 7 bases, and 6 bases separated the two germline ends. From germline, CDR1 is SNHLY and CDR2 FYNNEI. CDR3 length: 12 amino acids. CDR3 protein: CASSEWRQPQHF. CDR3 DNA sequence: TGTGCCAGCAGTGAATGGCGGCAGCCCCAGCATTTT. The entire variable domain, with the rest obtained from reference TRBV2 and TRBJ1-5, is as follows: EPEVTQTPSHQVTQMGQEVILRCVPISNHLYFYWYRQILGQKVEFLVSFYNNEISEKSEIFDDQFSVERPDGSNFTLKIRSTKLEDSAMYFCASSEWRQPQHFGDGTRLSIL.

The chain recombines TRBV6-2 or TRBV6-3 with TRBJ1-2; D is unresolved. V was trimmed by 2 bases and J by 2 bases, leaving 9 bases between them. Germline CDR1 reads MNHEY; CDR2 reads SVGEGT. The length of the CDR3 is 14 residues. The CDR3 DNA reads TGTGCCAGCAGTTACGTGACGGAAAACTATGGCTACACCTTC. Protein: CASSYVTENYGYTF.

V and J are TRBV7-8 and TRBJ2-2, with 10 bases aligning to TRBD1. V gave up 3 bases and J gave up 6 bases; unmatched junction bases: 7. CDR3 length: 16 residues. Germline V lookup: CDR1 SGHVS, CDR2 FQNEAQ. The CDR3, as DNA: TGTGCCAGCAGCTTTCGAAGGACAGGGGGTTCCGGGGAGCTGTTTTTT. This translates into CASSFRRTGGSGELFF.

This chain joins TRBV29-1 and TRBJ1-5; a weak D match, TRBD1 (6 bases). There are 19 residues in the CDR3. Germline CDR1 reads SQVTM; CDR2 reads ANQGSEA. Trimming removed 4 bases at V and 0 bases at J, with 25 bases between. The CDR3 is CSVAKIDRSHRLSNQPQHF. The CDR3 DNA is TGCAGCGTTGCTAAAATCGACAGGTCACACCGCCTTAGCAATCAGCCCCAGCATTTT.

The DNA for the CDR3 is TGTGCCAGCAGCTCCAACACTTACAGGGCCCCCCAAGAGACCCAGTACTTC. It is translated as CASSSNTYRAPQETQYF. This chain links TRBV13 with TRBJ2-5; weak D call: TRBD1 (6 bases). Trimming pared 4 bases from V and 1 base from J, leaving 19 bases between. Germline lookup yields CDR1 PRHDT and CDR2 FYEKMQ (reference sequence). The CDR3 loop spans 17 amino acids. Full variable domain (outside the CDR3, taken from reference TRBV13 and TRBJ2-5): AAGVIQSPRHLIKEKRETATLKCYPIPRHDTVYWYQQGPGQDPQFLISFYEKMQSDKGSIPDRFSAQQFSDYHSELNMSSLELGDSALYFCASSSNTYRAPQETQYFGPGTRLLVL.

The CDR3 region has the DNA TGTGCCAGCAGGGACTGGGGGGGAATCGACGAGCAGTACTTC. Protein sequence: CASRDWGGIDEQYF. The chain couples TRBV6-5 to TRBJ2-7; 7 nucleotides line up with TRBD2. Germline CDR1 MNHEY, CDR2 SVGAGI. The length of the CDR3 is 14 residues. The junction had 10 bases not matched to a gene; V was cut back by 6 bases and J by 5 bases.

The V call is TRBV6-5, the J call TRBJ1-2; TRBD1 agrees at 8 bases. The CDR3 spans 14 residues. V lost 6 bases and J lost 2; bases outside the gene matches: 5. Germline V gene lookup returns CDR1 MNHEY and CDR2 SVGAGI. The CDR3 nucleotides are TGTGCCAGCAGATGGAACAGGGGGAACTATGGCTACACCTTC. Translating gives CASRWNRGNYGYTF.

This sequence joins TRBV2 and TRBJ1-2, with D perhaps matching TRBD1 (5 bases). The CDR3 has 15 amino acids. Germline loops: CDR1 SNHLY, CDR2 FYNNEI. V was pared by 2 bases and J by 1 base, with 11 bases between. CDR3 residues: CASSEYGGNNYGYTF. The DNA of the CDR3 is TGTGCCAGCAGTGAATATGGGGGGAATAACTATGGCTACACCTTC.

This chain joins TRBV29-1 and TRBJ2-7; 10 bases are a match to TRBD2. The CDR3 sequence is 14 residues long. V was pared by 4 bases and J by 7 bases, with 10 bases of the junction left unmatched. Germline lookup yields CDR1 SQVTM and CDR2 ANQGSEA. CDR3 sequence (DNA): TGCAGCGTTGTGAGCGGGGGGGACTCGGGTGAGCAGTACTTC. This translates into CSVVSGGDSGEQYF.

V usage is TRBV6-5 and J usage is TRBJ2-7, with TRBD2 identical over 9 bases. V shed 0 bases, J shed 2 bases, and the junction held 2 bases outside the gene matches. The germline V gene encodes CDR1 MNHEY and CDR2 SVGAGI. The length of the CDR3 is 15 residues. CDR3 amino acids: CASSYSQRGAYEQYF. The CDR3 DNA reads TGTGCCAGCAGTTACTCGCAGCGGGGGGCCTACGAGCAGTACTTC.

This clone was seen a single time. V gene TRBV6-6 combines with J gene TRBJ1-2, with D possibly matching TRBD1 (6 bases). The CDR3 runs 12 residues. The V end was cut by 7 bases, the J end by 8 bases, with 14 bases between. Germline CDR1 MNHNY, CDR2 SVGAGI (reference sequence). The CDR3 DNA follows: TGTGCCAGCACCCCAGGGGTGAAGGGCTACACCTTC. Protein: CASTPGVKGYTF.

V usage is TRBV11-3 and J usage is TRBJ2-5, with a weak D call TRBD1 (5 bases). CDR3 size: 13 residues. In germline, CDR1 is SGHNT, CDR2 YENEEA. Trimming stripped 6 bases from V and 2 bases from J, with 10 bases between. This chain's CDR3 is CASSRRQQETQYF. DNA for the CDR3: TGTGCCAGCAGTCGCAGACAGCAAGAGACCCAGTACTTC.

This CDR3 is CASSFGLGETQYF. CDR3 in DNA: TGTGCCAGCAGCTTCGGGCTGGGGGAGACCCAGTACTTC. The chain has TRBV7-2 and TRBJ2-5; no reliable D call. Looked up from germline, CDR1 is SGHTA and CDR2 is FQGNSA. This CDR3 spans 13 amino acids. V shed 3 bases and J shed 5 bases, with 10 bases lying between them.

This clone was observed many times. This sequence joins TRBV28 and TRBJ1-6; the D gene is possibly TRBD1 (5 bases). CDR1 MDHEN and CDR2 SYDVKM come from the germline V gene. CDR3 length: 15 amino acids. The V end was cut by 3 bases, the J end by 8 bases, with 14 bases between. Written as DNA, the CDR3 is TGTGCCAGCAGTTTGGGCAGGGTCAACGATTCACCCCTCCACTTT. Residues: CASSLGRVNDSPLHF.

The table lists this clone with a few counts. V gene TRBV7-2 combines with J gene TRBJ2-2; TRBD2 agrees at 9 bases. J lost 4 bases, V lost 2 bases, and 8 bases had no gene match. The length of the CDR3 is 17 residues. Germline V gene sequence: CDR1 SGHTA, CDR2 FQGNSA. CDR3 loop: CASSLRRGGARTGELFF. Written as DNA, the CDR3 is TGTGCCAGCAGCTTAAGGCGCGGGGGGGCCCGCACCGGGGAGCTGTTTTTT.

The V and J genes are TRBV7-9 and TRBJ1-1, with 10 nucleotides matching TRBD1. In germline, CDR1 is SEHNR, CDR2 FQNEAQ (reference sequence). The CDR3 loop spans 16 amino acids. The J segment lost 5 bases and the V segment lost 3 bases, leaving 9 bases of the junction unmatched. CDR3 coding DNA: TGTGCCAGCAGCTTTACACCGGGACAGGGGCCGACTGAAGCTTTCTTT. Its protein is CASSFTPGQGPTEAFF. Filled out from reference TRBV7-9 and TRBJ1-1, the complete variable domain reads DTGVSQNPRHKITKRGQNVTFRCDPISEHNRLYWYRQTLGQGPEFLTYFQNEAQLEKSRLLSDRFSAERPKGSFSTLEIQRTEQGDSAMYLCASSFTPGQGPTEAFFGQGTRLTVV.

This clone was counted a few times. The chain links TRBV5-1 to TRBJ1-4; tentatively, D is TRBD1 (6 bases). This CDR3 region has 17 residues. V lost 2 bases and J 7 bases, leaving 21 bases between the germline ends. CDR1 SGHRS and CDR2 YFSETQ come from the germline V gene. CDR3 residues: CASSFRGGGQGSEKLFF. CDR3 nucleotide sequence: TGCGCCAGCAGCTTTCGAGGGGGAGGGCAGGGGAGTGAAAAACTGTTTTTT.

The genes are TRBV12-3 or TRBV12-4 and TRBJ2-3; D is unresolved. The CDR3 is 13 amino acids. V gave up 5 bases and J gave up 7 bases, with 13 bases separating them. CDR3 sequence reads: CASSPPGSHTQYF. The CDR3 nucleotides are TGTGCCAGCAGTCCCCCTGGGTCGCATACGCAGTATTTT.

This clone is large in the sample. The chain employs TRBV25-1 and TRBJ1-1; D is undetermined. This CDR3 has 12 amino acids. Trimming removed 1 base from V and 5 bases from J, with 5 bases in between. Per germline, CDR1 MGHDK and CDR2 SYGVNS. CDR3 sequence: CASSELGTEAFF. As DNA, the CDR3 is TGTGCCAGCAGTGAATTGGGTACTGAAGCTTTCTTT. Full variable domain (rest looked up from reference TRBV25-1 and TRBJ1-1): EADIYQTPRYLVIGTGKKITLECSQTMGHDKMYWYQQDPGMELHLIHYSYGVNSTEKGDLSSESTVSRIRTEHFPLTLESARPSHTSQYLCASSELGTEAFFGQGTRLTVV.

This clone came up a few times. V and J are TRBV10-3 and TRBJ1-1; 7 bases agree with TRBD1. The CDR3 covers 13 residues. The V gene's germline CDR1 is ENHRY and CDR2 SYGVKD. J gave up 1 base and V 7 bases, and 3 bases lay outside the gene matches. This CDR3 reads CAINRQGNTEAFF. The CDR3 nucleotides are TGTGCCATCAATCGACAGGGGAACACTGAAGCTTTCTTT.

The chain links TRBV28 to TRBJ2-1, with 10 bases that match TRBD1. The CDR3 has 15 amino acids. V was pared by 6 bases and J by 4 bases, with 6 bases of the junction left unmatched. Germline CDR1 is MDHEN and CDR2 is SYDVKM. The CDR3 coding sequence is TGTGCCAGCAGAACCGGGACAGGGGTTTACAATGAGCAGTTCTTC. This translates into CASRTGTGVYNEQFF.